The rows below give T cell receptor beta chains drawn from one sample of a study of neurological immune-mediated disorders. Each CDR3 protein is one row after TCRdb ran MiXCR on the 5' RACE reads. The data contain 77,000 or so distinct CDR3 sequences, around 9.9% of them singletons. Sequenced sample: PBMCs. The receptors here all came from a man over 45 in good health. CDR3s include the opening cysteine and the closing phenylalanine or tryptophan. D genes are given only for firm matches. Part of the rows lack a size; the others show once, few, many or a class for expanded clones.

V: TRBV5-1; J: TRBJ1-1; D: TRBD1; size: many; CDR3: CASSMLGGAKAEAFF; DNA: TGCGCCAGCAGCATGTTAGGGGGCGCTAAGGCTGAAGCTTTCTTT
V: TRBV28; J: TRBJ2-3; D: -; size: many; CDR3: CASSSVTDTQYF; DNA: TGTGCCAGCAGTTCGGTTACAGATACGCAGTATTTT
V: TRBV7-2; J: TRBJ1-2; D: -; size: many; CDR3: CASDSNQGLGYTF; DNA: TGTGCCAGCGATTCTAACCAGGGGCTTGGCTACACCTTC
V: TRBV5-1; J: TRBJ1-4; D: -; size: many; CDR3: CASSPRENEKLFF; DNA: TGCGCCAGCAGCCCCAGGGAGAATGAAAAACTGTTTTTT
V: TRBV4-2; J: TRBJ2-1; D: -; size: many; CDR3: CASSLGARGVSYNEQFF; DNA: TGTGCCAGCAGCCTAGGGGCACGAGGGGTCTCCTACAATGAGCAGTTCTTC
V: TRBV3-1; J: TRBJ1-1; D: -; size: many; CDR3: CASSQGRRTEAFF; DNA: TGTGCCAGCAGCCAGGGGCGGCGCACTGAAGCTTTCTTT
V: TRBV6-1; J: TRBJ1-5; D: TRBD1; size: -; CDR3: CASSEAMGQGNQPQHF; DNA: TGTGCCAGCAGTGAAGCGATGGGACAGGGCAATCAGCCCCAGCATTTT
V: TRBV29-1; J: TRBJ1-5; D: -; size: many; CDR3: CSVGGRGQPQHF; DNA: TGCAGCGTTGGGGGCAGGGGTCAGCCCCAGCATTTT
V: TRBV6-2/TRBV6-3; J: TRBJ2-2; D: -; size: few; CDR3: CASSDGPVGAGELFF; DNA: TGTGCCAGCAGTGACGGGCCTGTCGGGGCCGGGGAGCTGTTTTTT
V: TRBV29-1; J: TRBJ2-7; D: -; size: many; CDR3: CSVEGKGGYEQYF; DNA: TGCAGCGTTGAAGGTAAAGGGGGCTACGAGCAGTACTTC
V: TRBV5-4; J: TRBJ2-2; D: TRBD2; size: many; CDR3: CASSTVAGAYTGELFF; DNA: TGTGCCAGCAGCACCGTAGCGGGAGCTTACACCGGGGAGCTGTTTTTT
V: TRBV10-3; J: TRBJ2-3; D: TRBD2; size: many; CDR3: CAISRAGDGTDTQYF; DNA: TGTGCCATCAGTAGAGCGGGGGATGGCACAGATACGCAGTATTTT
V: TRBV13; J: TRBJ1-5; D: TRBD1; size: many; CDR3: CASSRGQENQPQHF; DNA: TGTGCCAGCAGCCGGGGACAGGAAAATCAGCCCCAGCATTTT
V: TRBV7-3; J: TRBJ2-3; D: -; size: many; CDR3: CASSLTPDTDTQYF; DNA: TGTGCCAGCAGCTTAACCCCGGACACAGATACGCAGTATTTT
V: TRBV24-1; J: TRBJ2-7; D: -; size: many; CDR3: CATSEPSPQEQYF; DNA: TGTGCCACCAGTGAGCCGTCCCCCCAGGAGCAGTACTTC
V: TRBV29-1; J: TRBJ2-7; D: -; size: many; CDR3: CSVVLTYYEQYF; DNA: TGCAGCGTTGTGCTCACCTACTACGAGCAGTACTTC
V: TRBV18; J: TRBJ2-7; D: TRBD1; size: many; CDR3: CASSPAGQGASNF; DNA: TGTGCCAGCTCACCAGCCGGACAGGGGGCTTCCAACTTC
V: TRBV9; J: TRBJ2-3; D: -; size: few; CDR3: CASSTSLASRGTDTQYF; DNA: TGTGCCAGCAGCACCAGCTTAGCGTCCCGGGGGACAGATACGCAGTATTTT
V: TRBV4-2; J: TRBJ1-2; D: -; size: many; CDR3: CASSPDSKNYGYTF; DNA: TGTGCCAGCAGCCCGGACAGTAAAAACTATGGCTACACCTTC
V: TRBV25-1; J: TRBJ2-7; D: TRBD1; size: many; CDR3: CASSDTGVAYEQYF; DNA: TGTGCCAGCAGTGACACAGGGGTGGCCTACGAGCAGTACTTC
V: TRBV5-1; J: TRBJ1-1; D: -; size: -; CDR3: CASSLVGHQNTEGLF; DNA: TGCGCCAGCAGCTTGGTCGGACACCAGAACACTGAAGGTTTGTTT
V: TRBV12-3/TRBV12-4; J: TRBJ2-7; D: -; size: many; CDR3: CASSPYGQLEQYF; DNA: TGTGCCAGCAGCCCTTACGGACAGCTCGAGCAGTACTTC
V: TRBV7-8; J: TRBJ2-3; D: TRBD1; size: few; CDR3: CASSPGGQESYTQYF; DNA: TGTGCCAGCAGCCCCGGCGGACAGGAGTCCTATACGCAGTATTTT
V: TRBV27; J: TRBJ1-4; D: TRBD1; size: many; CDR3: CASSKTGAANEKLFF; DNA: TGTGCCAGCAGTAAAACAGGGGCGGCTAATGAAAAACTGTTTTTT
V: TRBV20-1; J: TRBJ2-2; D: -; size: few; CDR3: CSAREVVNTGELFF; DNA: TGCAGTGCCAGGGAGGTAGTCAACACCGGGGAGCTGTTTTTT
V: TRBV4-3; J: TRBJ2-3; D: TRBD1; size: many; CDR3: CASSRDRGRDTQYF; DNA: TGCGCCAGCAGCCGGGACAGGGGGCGGGATACGCAGTATTTT
V: TRBV7-2; J: TRBJ2-2; D: -; size: -; CDR3: CASSPPPGELFF; DNA: TGTGCCAGCAGCCCCCCCCCGGGGGAGCTGTTTTTT
V: TRBV2; J: TRBJ1-5; D: -; size: many; CDR3: CASSEGRGVVSNQPQHF; DNA: TGTGCCAGCAGTGAAGGGCGGGGGGTGGTTAGCAATCAGCCCCAGCATTTT
V: TRBV7-6; J: TRBJ2-1; D: -; size: many; CDR3: CASSLAVTGNEQFF; DNA: TGTGCCAGCAGCTTAGCAGTGACTGGCAATGAGCAGTTCTTC
V: TRBV19; J: TRBJ2-2; D: -; size: many; CDR3: CASSPGAGELFF; DNA: TGTGCCAGTAGCCCGGGGGCCGGGGAGCTGTTTTTT
V: TRBV18; J: TRBJ1-2; D: -; size: many; CDR3: CASSPDSGFDYGYTF; DNA: TGTGCCAGCTCACCCGACTCAGGGTTTGACTATGGCTACACCTTC
V: TRBV20-1; J: TRBJ1-1; D: -; size: many; CDR3: CSARLAHPKTEAFF; DNA: TGCAGTGCTAGATTGGCTCACCCGAAGACTGAAGCTTTCTTT
V: TRBV6-2/TRBV6-3; J: TRBJ2-5; D: TRBD2; size: many; CDR3: CASSYSTGGVAQETQYF; DNA: TGTGCCAGCAGTTACTCTACCGGGGGGGTGGCACAAGAGACCCAGTACTTC
V: TRBV11-2; J: TRBJ2-3; D: TRBD1; size: many; CDR3: CASSSRGGGQGATDTQYF; DNA: TGTGCCAGCAGCTCTCGGGGAGGGGGACAGGGGGCCACAGATACGCAGTATTTT
V: TRBV5-1; J: TRBJ2-5; D: TRBD2; size: many; CDR3: CASSAPGLGQETQYF; DNA: TGCGCCAGCAGCGCTCCGGGACTAGGACAAGAGACCCAGTACTTC
V: TRBV20-1; J: TRBJ1-2; D: -; size: many; CDR3: CSARWGSVGYGYTF; DNA: TGCAGTGCTAGATGGGGTTCTGTGGGCTATGGCTACACCTTC
V: TRBV11-2; J: TRBJ1-1; D: -; size: many; CDR3: CASSFMRARGTEAFF; DNA: TGTGCCAGCAGCTTTATGAGGGCTCGAGGGACTGAAGCTTTCTTT
V: TRBV12-3/TRBV12-4; J: TRBJ1-6; D: -; size: many; CDR3: CASSLVGGTNSPLHF; DNA: TGTGCCAGCAGTTTGGTAGGGGGGACAAATTCACCCCTCCACTTT
V: TRBV19; J: TRBJ2-7; D: -; size: many; CDR3: CATTGPSSYEQYF; DNA: TGTGCCACCACGGGCCCGAGCTCCTACGAGCAGTACTTC
V: TRBV7-8; J: TRBJ2-3; D: TRBD1; size: many; CDR3: CASSRDREDTQYF; DNA: TGTGCCAGCAGCCGGGACAGGGAGGATACGCAGTATTTT
V: TRBV20-1; J: TRBJ2-1; D: -; size: many; CDR3: CSASGPSRPNEQFF; DNA: TGCAGTGCTAGCGGACCATCCAGGCCCAATGAGCAGTTCTTC
V: TRBV2; J: TRBJ2-4; D: TRBD1; size: many; CDR3: CASSEAPQGVAKNIQYF; DNA: TGTGCCAGCAGTGAAGCGCCTCAGGGGGTAGCCAAAAACATTCAGTACTTC
V: TRBV5-5; J: TRBJ2-1; D: TRBD2; size: many; CDR3: CASSLVSLAGVEQFF; DNA: TGTGCCAGCAGCTTGGTTTCACTAGCGGGAGTGGAGCAGTTCTTC
V: TRBV7-2; J: TRBJ2-1; D: TRBD2; size: many; CDR3: CASSPWTSGSSEQFF; DNA: TGTGCCAGCAGCCCCTGGACTAGCGGGAGTAGTGAGCAGTTCTTC
V: TRBV18; J: TRBJ2-2; D: -; size: many; CDR3: CASSPPARSGELFF; DNA: TGTGCCAGCTCACCACCGGCGAGATCCGGGGAGCTGTTTTTT
V: TRBV20-1; J: TRBJ2-2; D: TRBD2; size: many; CDR3: CSARDPLAGNTGELFF; DNA: TGCAGTGCTAGAGATCCACTAGCGGGAAACACCGGGGAGCTGTTTTTT
V: TRBV11-2; J: TRBJ2-6; D: -; size: many; CDR3: CASNGVRSDLWANVLTF; DNA: TGTGCCAGCAACGGGGTGCGGTCGGACCTATGGGCCAACGTCCTGACTTTC
V: TRBV28; J: TRBJ1-5; D: TRBD1; size: many; CDR3: CASSLNPGQGNQPQHF; DNA: TGTGCCAGCAGTTTAAATCCGGGACAGGGGAATCAGCCCCAGCATTTT
V: TRBV7-8; J: TRBJ2-3; D: -; size: many; CDR3: CASSPMREIGDTQYF; DNA: TGTGCCAGCAGCCCAATGAGGGAGATAGGAGATACGCAGTATTTT
V: TRBV7-2; J: TRBJ2-7; D: TRBD2; size: many; CDR3: CASSLTSGLAGGAEQYF; DNA: TGTGCCAGCAGCCTCACCTCAGGACTAGCGGGAGGGGCCGAGCAGTACTTC
V: TRBV5-1; J: TRBJ2-7; D: -; size: many; CDR3: CASSLDTGSYEQYF; DNA: TGCGCCAGCAGCTTGGATACAGGCTCCTACGAGCAGTACTTC
V: TRBV3-1; J: TRBJ2-5; D: TRBD2; size: many; CDR3: CASSPGLAGTQETQYF; DNA: TGTGCCAGCAGCCCGGGACTAGCGGGGACCCAAGAGACCCAGTACTTC
V: TRBV5-1; J: TRBJ2-1; D: -; size: few; CDR3: CASSSDRYNEQFF; DNA: TGCGCCAGCAGCTCCGACAGATACAATGAGCAGTTCTTC
V: TRBV20-1; J: TRBJ2-1; D: TRBD2; size: many; CDR3: CSAPGLGAYNEQFF; DNA: TGCAGTGCCCCAGGACTAGGGGCCTACAATGAGCAGTTCTTC
V: TRBV9; J: TRBJ2-2; D: -; size: many; CDR3: CASSVGFGLTAGELFF; DNA: TGTGCCAGCAGCGTAGGGTTCGGGTTAACGGCCGGGGAGCTGTTTTTT